The 31 T cell receptor beta chains given below trace back to one sample, sequenced in a study of shared clonotypes between healthy human individuals. The repertoire was sequenced with immunoSEQ multiplex PCR; TCRdb's copy has only in-frame clones and lacks some. The table shows some 500,000 clones, with 95% to 97% occurring only once. Sequenced material: naive CD4+ T cells sorted from blood. The subset is: CD45RA+ positively selected. These TCRs come from a woman in her 30s in good health.

The chain employs TRBV11-2 and TRBJ2-1; 9 positions match TRBD1. The V gene's germline CDR1 is SGHAT and CDR2 FQNNGV. The CDR3 covers 13 residues. V lost 5 bases, J lost 7 bases, and 3 bases stayed unmatched. The CDR3 reads CASSQDRGNEQFF. For the CDR3, the DNA is TGTGCCAGCAGCCAGGACAGGGGTAATGAGCAGTTCTTC. Filled out from reference TRBV11-2 and TRBJ2-1, the complete variable domain reads EAGVAQSPRYKIIEKRQSVAFWCNPISGHATLYWYQQILGQGPKLLIQFQNNGVVDDSQLPKDRFSAERLKGVDSTLKIQPAKLEDSAVYLCASSQDRGNEQFFGPGTRLTVL.

CDR3 amino acids: CASSFRAGTGNNYGYTF. The CDR3 nucleotides read TGTGCCAGCAGCTTTCGGGCGGGGACAGGGAATAACTATGGCTACACCTTC. V is TRBV7-9 and J is TRBJ1-2, with 9 nucleotides matching TRBD1. Germline CDR1 is SEHNR and CDR2 is FQNEAQ (reference sequence). The trim removed 3 bases at V and 1 base at J, leaving 9 bases unmatched. The CDR3 length is 17 residues.

This clone was recorded once. The rearrangement links TRBV6-6 to TRBJ1-2, with 8 bases fitting TRBD1. This CDR3 has 15 amino acids. The junction had 6 bases not matched to a gene; V was cut back by 0 bases and J by 6 bases. Germline V lookup: CDR1 MNHNY, CDR2 SVGAGI (reference sequence). The CDR3 protein is CASSYSGQGANGYTF. Here the CDR3 DNA reads TGTGCCAGCAGTTACTCGGGGCAGGGGGCAAATGGCTACACCTTC.

The J gene is TRBJ1-6, the V gene TRBV7-6; D remains unclear. The germline V gene encodes CDR1 SGHVS and CDR2 FNYEAQ. Trimming took off 1 base at V and 6 bases at J, with 4 bases between the two ends. CDR3 size: 13 residues. The CDR3 DNA reads as TGTGCCAGCAGCTTAGGCTCTAATTCACCCCTCCACTTT. The encoded protein is CASSLGSNSPLHF.

The V and J genes are TRBV18 and TRBJ1-3; no clear D gene. Trimming took 3 bases from V and 2 from J, leaving 5 bases between them. The CDR3 consists of 13 residues. The V gene's germline CDR1 is KGHSH and CDR2 LQKENI. In DNA, the CDR3 is TGTGCCAGCTCACCGGCGGCTGGAAACACCATATATTTT. It encodes CASSPAAGNTIYF.

V and J are TRBV28 and TRBJ2-3, with D perhaps being TRBD1 or TRBD2 (5 bases each). V dropped 5 bases and J dropped 2 bases, with 14 bases sitting between them. The CDR3 is 15 residues long. Germline CDR1 and CDR2: MDHEN and SYDVKM. CDR3 amino acids: CASSLRDLNTDTQYF. The DNA of the CDR3 is TGTGCCAGCAGTCTACGGGACCTCAACACAGATACGCAGTATTTT. Full variable domain (outside the CDR3, taken from reference TRBV28 and TRBJ2-3): DVKVTQSSRYLVKRTGEKVFLECVQDMDHENMFWYRQDPGLGLRLIYFSYDVKMKEKGDIPEGYSVSREKKERFSLILESASTNQTSMYLCASSLRDLNTDTQYFGPGTRLTVL.

V and J are TRBV7-8 and TRBJ2-2; TRBD2 is a possible D gene (5 bases). This CDR3 comprises 17 residues. Trimming pared 0 bases from V and 6 bases from J, leaving 17 bases between. CDR1 and CDR2 (germline): SGHVS, FQNEAQ. CDR3 DNA: TGTGCCAGCAGCTTAGCCTCTAGAGGGAGTTTTGCCGGGGAGCTGTTTTTT. As protein: CASSLASRGSFAGELFF.

The gene calls are TRBV6-5 and TRBJ1-2; 8 nucleotides match TRBD1. Germline trimming cut 5 bases from V and 5 bases from J; bases unmatched to any gene: 10. This CDR3 has 15 residues. The germline CDR1 and CDR2 sequences are MNHEY and SVGAGI. The chain's CDR3 is CASSQGQAKGYGYTF. In DNA, the CDR3 is TGTGCCAGCAGTCAGGGACAGGCGAAGGGATATGGCTACACCTTC.

The chain combines TRBV6-5 with TRBJ2-5; D is undetermined. The J call may be in error: the DNA end matches TRBJ2-7 better. The CDR3 is 13 amino acids. CDR1 MNHEY and CDR2 SVGAGI come from the germline V gene. DNA for the CDR3: TGTGCCAGCATGCCCGCCAGCTCCTACGAGCAGTACTTC. It codes for CASMPASSYEQYF.

This sequence joins TRBV9 and TRBJ2-7; possibly TRBD2 for D (5 bases). The CDR3 is 14 residues long. V was shortened by 4 bases and J by 0 bases, with 11 bases between the two germline ends. Germline V CDR1 and CDR2: SGDLS, YYNGEE. CDR3 bases: TGTGCCAGCAGCTCAGAGACTAACTCCTACGAGCAGTACTTC. It specifies CASSSETNSYEQYF.

This chain connects TRBV25-1 to TRBJ2-1; 9 bases are a match to TRBD1. The junction had 10 bases not matched to a gene; V was cut back by 3 bases and J by 4 bases. In germline, CDR1 is MGHDK, CDR2 SYGVNS. The CDR3 loop spans 17 amino acids. This chain's CDR3 is CASSDGQGLSIYNEQFF. CDR3 DNA sequence: TGTGCCAGCAGTGACGGACAGGGGCTATCGATTTACAATGAGCAGTTCTTC.

The V call is TRBV11-2, the J call TRBJ2-1; 9 positions agree with TRBD2. The CDR3 has 15 residues. Germline CDR1 and CDR2: SGHAT and FQNNGV. V dropped 1 base and J dropped 7; count of bases not matched to a gene: 5. The CDR3 sequence is CASSLAIAGGNEQFF. The CDR3 DNA sequence: TGTGCCAGCAGCTTAGCAATTGCGGGGGGGAATGAGCAGTTCTTC.

V and J are TRBV29-1 and TRBJ2-1; D assignment may be TRBD1 or TRBD2 (5 bases each). This CDR3 has 10 amino acids. Trimming pared 4 bases from V and 15 bases from J, leaving 13 bases between. In germline, CDR1 is SQVTM, CDR2 ANQGSEA. CDR3 sequence (DNA): TGCAGCGTTGGAGGCCGGGGACGGTTCTTC. It encodes CSVGGRGRFF.

This chain links TRBV6-1 with TRBJ1-1; D not resolved. Germline-derived CDR1 and CDR2 are MNHNS and SASEGT. The CDR3 contains 15 residues. V dropped 1 base and J dropped 1 base, with 10 bases sitting between them. In nucleotides, the CDR3 is TGTGCCAGCAGTGAAGTGGCAGGTGGGAACACTGAAGCTTTCTTT. Its protein product is CASSEVAGGNTEAFF.

The genes are TRBV10-1 and TRBJ2-3, with D possibly called TRBD1 or TRBD2 (5 bases each). With 3 bases removed from V and 3 bases from J, the gap between germline ends came to 7 bases. The length of the CDR3 is 13 residues. The germline V gene has CDR1 WNHNN and CDR2 SYGVQD (reference sequence). As DNA, the CDR3 is TGCGCCAGCAGTGACTGGGGGACAGATACGCAGTATTTT. Translating gives CASSDWGTDTQYF.

The chain is built from TRBV19 and TRBJ2-1; TRBD1 matches at 10 bases. J gave up 6 bases and V 4 bases, and 6 bases lay outside the gene matches. The CDR3 loop spans 15 amino acids. CDR1 is LNHDA and CDR2 is SQIVND in the germline V gene (reference sequence). The CDR3 sequence: CASSNRDRGINEQFF. The CDR3, as DNA: TGTGCCAGTAGTAACCGGGACAGGGGAATCAATGAGCAGTTCTTC.

The chain carries TRBV28 and TRBJ2-2, with 7 bases matching TRBD1. This CDR3 spans 12 amino acids. Germline values: CDR1 MDHEN, CDR2 SYDVKM. The CDR3 loop is CAARQGPVELFF. The CDR3 DNA follows: TGTGCGGCACGACAGGGCCCGGTCGAGCTGTTTTTT. Supplemented by reference TRBV28 and TRBJ2-2, the full variable domain reads DVKVTQSSRYLVKRTGEKVFLECVQDMDHENMFWYRQDPGLGLRLIYFSYDVKMKEKGDIPEGYSVSREKKERFSLILESASTNQTSMYLCAARQGPVELFFGEGSRLTVL.

This clone is a singleton in its sample. The rearrangement uses TRBV4-1 and TRBJ2-1; 10 positions agree with TRBD2. This CDR3 is 16 amino acids long. Germline loops: CDR1 MGHRA, CDR2 YSYEKL. With V trimmed by 2 bases and J by 3 bases, 4 bases remained unmatched. In DNA form, the CDR3 reads TGCGCCAGCAGCCAAAACCCTAGCGGGAGCTACAATGAGCAGTTCTTC. Residues: CASSQNPSGSYNEQFF.

The rearrangement joins TRBV11-2 to TRBJ2-6; no clear D. The CDR3 is 13 amino acids. Germline CDR1 is SGHAT and CDR2 is FQNNGV. The V gene lost 3 bases and the J gene lost 9 bases, with 9 bases spanning the gap. CDR3 protein: CASSFKEGNVLTF. The CDR3 DNA is TGTGCCAGCAGCTTCAAGGAAGGCAACGTCCTGACTTTC.

CDR3 nucleotides: TGTGCCAGCAGTTCCCAGGGCCCTTCGGAGACCCAGTACTTC. As protein: CASSSQGPSETQYF. J is TRBJ2-5 and V is TRBV6-6; D might be TRBD1 (5 bases). Trimming cost V 4 bases and J 5 bases, with 14 bases left between them. Germline V CDR1 and CDR2: MNHNY, SVGAGI (reference sequence). This CDR3 spans 14 amino acids.

J is TRBJ1-2 and V is TRBV10-3; a weak D match, TRBD1 (6 bases). The CDR3 length is 13 residues. Trimming shortened V by 8 bases and J by 4 bases, and 14 bases separated the two germline ends. CDR1 and CDR2 (germline): ENHRY, SYGVKD. The CDR3 DNA follows: TGTGCCATCGAGGGGGGGCGCGCCTATGGCTACACCTTC. It codes for CAIEGGRAYGYTF.

V gene TRBV6-4 combines with J gene TRBJ2-3; a weak D match, TRBD2 (6 bases). The CDR3 contains 14 residues. Trimming took off 0 bases at V and 6 bases at J, with 10 bases between the two ends. The germline gives CDR1 MRHNA, CDR2 SNTAGT. The CDR3 reads CASSDSKGLDTQYF. The CDR3 DNA reads TGTGCCAGCAGTGACTCGAAGGGACTGGATACGCAGTATTTT.

The V call is TRBV27, the J call TRBJ1-4, with D hard to call. The CDR3 is made up of 13 amino acids. Germline CDR1 and CDR2: MNHEY and SMNVEV (reference sequence). V gave up 5 bases and J gave up 6 bases, with 10 bases separating them. CDR3 in DNA: TGTGCCAGCAGTAATAGATTCGATGAAAAACTGTTTTTT. It yields the protein CASSNRFDEKLFF.

This chain connects TRBV28 to TRBJ2-2, with D uncertain. The CDR3 is 11 residues long. Germline V gives CDR1 MDHEN, CDR2 SYDVKM. Trimming took 8 bases from V and 6 from J, leaving 7 bases between them. The CDR3 DNA is TGTGCCAGCGGCGATTCCGGGGAGCTGTTTTTT. It is translated as CASGDSGELFF.

The chain joins TRBV18 to TRBJ2-7, with TRBD2 matching over 7 bases. The CDR3 consists of 13 residues. CDR1 KGHSH and CDR2 LQKENI come from the germline V gene. The ends lost 1 base at V and 6 bases at J; junction bases unmatched: 3. The CDR3 is CASSPRREGEQYF. The CDR3 DNA reads as TGTGCCAGCTCACCACGCAGGGAGGGCGAGCAGTACTTC.

V gene TRBV7-8 combines with J gene TRBJ2-1, with TRBD2 matching over 12 bases. The CDR3 consists of 13 residues. The V gene's germline CDR1 is SGHVS and CDR2 FQNEAQ. The V segment lost 9 bases and the J segment 5 bases; nucleotides outside the gene matches: 2. This chain's CDR3 is CASLAGGNNEQFF. The CDR3 DNA follows: TGTGCCAGTCTAGCGGGAGGGAACAATGAGCAGTTCTTC. Filled out from reference TRBV7-8 and TRBJ2-1, the complete variable domain reads GAGVSQSPRYKVAKRGQDVALRCDPISGHVSLFWYQQALGQGPEFLTYFQNEAQLDKSGLPSDRFFAERPEGSVSTLKIQRTQQEDSAVYLCASLAGGNNEQFFGPGTRLTVL.

The chain has TRBV11-1 and TRBJ2-5; 12 nucleotides match TRBD2. The length of the CDR3 is 16 residues. With 5 bases clipped from V and 0 bases from J, the junction kept 4 bases outside the gene matches. Per germline, CDR1 SGHAT and CDR2 FQDESV (reference sequence). The CDR3 bases are TGTGCCAGCAGCGCCGGACTAGCGGGGTACCAAGAGACCCAGTACTTC. As protein: CASSAGLAGYQETQYF.

This chain joins TRBV28 and TRBJ1-4; no reliable D call. The length of the CDR3 is 14 residues. Trimming shortened V by 3 bases and J by 7 bases, and 12 bases separated the two germline ends. Germline V lookup: CDR1 MDHEN, CDR2 SYDVKM. The CDR3 DNA reads as TGTGCCAGCAGTTTTGGCCCCCGGGGTGAAAAACTGTTTTTT. Translated: CASSFGPRGEKLFF.

The chain links TRBV9 to TRBJ2-1; 11 nucleotides align to TRBD2. V was pared by 2 bases and J by 15 bases, with 10 bases of the junction left unmatched. Germline CDR1 reads SGDLS; CDR2 reads YYNGEE. This CDR3 contains 14 residues. As DNA, the CDR3 is TGTGCCAGCAGCGTTGGACTAGCGGGTAGTGGTTTGTTCTTC. This codes for CASSVGLAGSGLFF.

The chain combines TRBV30 with TRBJ2-1, with D possibly being TRBD2 (6 bases). CDR1 and CDR2 (germline): GTSNPN, SVGIG (reference sequence). V was clipped by 2 bases and J by 0 bases, with 14 bases between them. The length of the CDR3 is 16 residues. CDR3 protein: CAWSKPGAGSYNEQFF. CDR3 bases: TGTGCCTGGAGTAAACCCGGAGCGGGCTCCTACAATGAGCAGTTCTTC. Filled out from reference TRBV30 and TRBJ2-1, the complete variable domain reads SQTIHQWPATLVQPVGSPLSLECTVEGTSNPNLYWYRQAAGRGLQLLFYSVGIGQISSEVPQNLSASRPQDRQFILSSKKLLLSDSGFYLCAWSKPGAGSYNEQFFGPGTRLTVL.

This chain connects TRBV6-1 to TRBJ1-4, with 9 bases lining up with TRBD1. The CDR3 spans 14 residues. Germline values: CDR1 MNHNS, CDR2 SASEGT. V lost 7 bases to trimming and J lost 5 bases; unmatched junction nucleotides: 5. DNA of the CDR3: TGTGCCAGCATTACCGGGACAGGGAATGAAAAACTGTTTTTT. Its protein product is CASITGTGNEKLFF.